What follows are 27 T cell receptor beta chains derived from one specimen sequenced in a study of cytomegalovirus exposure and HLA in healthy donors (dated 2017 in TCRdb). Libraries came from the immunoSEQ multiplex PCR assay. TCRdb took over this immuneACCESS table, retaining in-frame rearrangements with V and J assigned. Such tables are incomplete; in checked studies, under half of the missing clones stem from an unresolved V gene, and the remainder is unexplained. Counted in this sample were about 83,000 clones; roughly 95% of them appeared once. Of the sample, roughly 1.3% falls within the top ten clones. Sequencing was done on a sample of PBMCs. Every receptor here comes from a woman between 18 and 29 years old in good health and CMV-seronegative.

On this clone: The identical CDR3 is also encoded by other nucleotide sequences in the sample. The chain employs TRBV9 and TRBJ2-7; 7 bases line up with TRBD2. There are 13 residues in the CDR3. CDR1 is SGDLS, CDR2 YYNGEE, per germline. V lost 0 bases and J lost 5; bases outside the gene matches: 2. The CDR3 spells CASSVVAGDEQYF. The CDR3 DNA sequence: TGTGCCAGCAGCGTAGTTGCGGGAGACGAGCAGTACTTC. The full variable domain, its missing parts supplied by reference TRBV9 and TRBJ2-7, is DSGVTQTPKHLITATGQRVTLRCSPRSGDLSVYWYQQSLDQGLQFLIQYYNGEERAKGNILERFSAQQFPDLHSELNLSSLELGDSALYFCASSVVAGDEQYFGPGTRLTVT.

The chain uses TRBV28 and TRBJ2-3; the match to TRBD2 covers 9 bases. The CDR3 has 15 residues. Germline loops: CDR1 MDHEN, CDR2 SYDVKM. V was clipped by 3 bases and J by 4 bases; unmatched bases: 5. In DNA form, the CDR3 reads TGTGCCAGCAGTTTGATTAGCGGGAGTCCAGATACGCAGTATTTT. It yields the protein CASSLISGSPDTQYF. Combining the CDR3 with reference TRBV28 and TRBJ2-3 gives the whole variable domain DVKVTQSSRYLVKRTGEKVFLECVQDMDHENMFWYRQDPGLGLRLIYFSYDVKMKEKGDIPEGYSVSREKKERFSLILESASTNQTSMYLCASSLISGSPDTQYFGPGTRLTVL.

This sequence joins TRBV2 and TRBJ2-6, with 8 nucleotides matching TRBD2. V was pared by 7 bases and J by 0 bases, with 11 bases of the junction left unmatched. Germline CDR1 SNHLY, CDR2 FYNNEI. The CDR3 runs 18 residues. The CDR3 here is CASKGLAGSFSGANVLTF. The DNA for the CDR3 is TGTGCCAGCAAAGGCCTAGCGGGCTCTTTCTCTGGGGCCAACGTCCTGACTTTC.

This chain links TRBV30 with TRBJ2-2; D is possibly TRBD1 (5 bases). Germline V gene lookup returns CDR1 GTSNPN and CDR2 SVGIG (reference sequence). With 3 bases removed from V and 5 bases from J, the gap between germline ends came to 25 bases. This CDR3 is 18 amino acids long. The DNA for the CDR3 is TGTGCCTGGAGGAACTCAGGGATGCGGCTCCCAGGGACCGGGGAGCTGTTTTTT. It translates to CAWRNSGMRLPGTGELFF.

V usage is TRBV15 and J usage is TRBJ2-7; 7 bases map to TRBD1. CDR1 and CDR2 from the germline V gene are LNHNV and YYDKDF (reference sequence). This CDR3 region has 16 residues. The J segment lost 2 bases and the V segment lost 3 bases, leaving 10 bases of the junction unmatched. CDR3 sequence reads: CATSRTRDRVTYEQYF. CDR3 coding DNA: TGTGCCACCAGCAGGACCCGGGACAGAGTCACCTACGAGCAGTACTTC.

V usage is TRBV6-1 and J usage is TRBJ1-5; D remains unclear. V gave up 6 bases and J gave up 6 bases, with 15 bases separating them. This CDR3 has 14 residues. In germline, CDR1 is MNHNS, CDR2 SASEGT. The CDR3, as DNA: TGTGCCAGCAGAGGAGGGCTTCTGGTTCAGCCCCAGCATTTT. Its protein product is CASRGGLLVQPQHF.

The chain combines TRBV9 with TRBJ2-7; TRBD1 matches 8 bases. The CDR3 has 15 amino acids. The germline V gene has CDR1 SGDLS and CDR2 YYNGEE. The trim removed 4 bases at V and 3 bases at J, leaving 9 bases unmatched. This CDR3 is CASSPGQGGLYEQYF. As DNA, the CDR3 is TGTGCCAGCAGCCCTGGACAGGGTGGGCTCTACGAGCAGTACTTC. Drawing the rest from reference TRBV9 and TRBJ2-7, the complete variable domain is DSGVTQTPKHLITATGQRVTLRCSPRSGDLSVYWYQQSLDQGLQFLIQYYNGEERAKGNILERFSAQQFPDLHSELNLSSLELGDSALYFCASSPGQGGLYEQYFGPGTRLTVT.

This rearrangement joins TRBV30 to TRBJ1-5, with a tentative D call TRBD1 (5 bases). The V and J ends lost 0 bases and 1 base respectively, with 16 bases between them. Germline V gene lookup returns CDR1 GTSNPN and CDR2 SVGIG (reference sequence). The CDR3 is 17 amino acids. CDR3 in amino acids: CAWSVSWGLGSNQPQHF. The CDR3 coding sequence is TGTGCCTGGAGTGTATCATGGGGACTGGGCAGCAATCAGCCCCAGCATTTT.

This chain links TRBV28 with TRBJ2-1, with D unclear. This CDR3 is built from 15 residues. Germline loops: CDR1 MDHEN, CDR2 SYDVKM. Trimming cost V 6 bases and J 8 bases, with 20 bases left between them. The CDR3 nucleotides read TGTGCCAGCAGCCGTGACAAAGCCCCCCCTTATGAGCAGTTCTTC. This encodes CASSRDKAPPYEQFF.

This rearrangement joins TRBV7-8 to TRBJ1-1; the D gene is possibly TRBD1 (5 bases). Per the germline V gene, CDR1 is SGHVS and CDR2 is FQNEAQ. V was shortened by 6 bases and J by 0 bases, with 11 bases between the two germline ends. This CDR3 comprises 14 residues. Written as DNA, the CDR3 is TGTGCCAGCAGGGAAAAACAGGTGAACACTGAAGCTTTCTTT. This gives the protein CASREKQVNTEAFF.

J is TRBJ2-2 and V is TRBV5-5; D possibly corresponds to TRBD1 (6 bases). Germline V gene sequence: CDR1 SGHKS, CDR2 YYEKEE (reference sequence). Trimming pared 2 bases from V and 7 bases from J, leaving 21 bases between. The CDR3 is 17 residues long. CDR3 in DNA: TGTGCCAGCAGCTTCGCCCACAGGGTAGGGGTGAACGGGGAGCTGTTTTTT. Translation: CASSFAHRVGVNGELFF.

This CDR3 is CASSETPRAGGNEQFF. DNA of the CDR3: TGTGCCAGCAGTGAAACCCCTAGGGCGGGAGGAAATGAGCAGTTCTTC. V usage is TRBV6-1 and J usage is TRBJ2-1; TRBD2 matches at 8 bases. CDR1 is MNHNS, CDR2 SASEGT, per germline. CDR3 length: 16 residues. The V and J ends lost 2 bases and 7 bases, in that order; junction bases with no gene match: 10.

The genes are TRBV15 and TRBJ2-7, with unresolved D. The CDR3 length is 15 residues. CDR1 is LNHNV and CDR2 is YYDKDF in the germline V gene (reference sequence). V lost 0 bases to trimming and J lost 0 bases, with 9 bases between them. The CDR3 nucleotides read TGTGCCACCAGCAGAGATCCTGCTACCTCCTACGAGCAGTACTTC. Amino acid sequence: CATSRDPATSYEQYF. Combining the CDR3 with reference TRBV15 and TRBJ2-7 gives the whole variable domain DAMVIQNPRYQVTQFGKPVTLSCSQTLNHNVMYWYQQKSSQAPKLLFHYYDKDFNNEADTPDNFQSRRPNTSFCFLDIRSPGLGDTAMYLCATSRDPATSYEQYFGPGTRLTVT.

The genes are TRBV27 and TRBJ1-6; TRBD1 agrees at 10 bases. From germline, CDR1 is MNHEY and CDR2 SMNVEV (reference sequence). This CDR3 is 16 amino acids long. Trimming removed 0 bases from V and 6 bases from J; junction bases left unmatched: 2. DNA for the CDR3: TGTGCCAGCAGTTTATCAGGGACAGGGGTTAATTCACCCCTCCACTTT. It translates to CASSLSGTGVNSPLHF.

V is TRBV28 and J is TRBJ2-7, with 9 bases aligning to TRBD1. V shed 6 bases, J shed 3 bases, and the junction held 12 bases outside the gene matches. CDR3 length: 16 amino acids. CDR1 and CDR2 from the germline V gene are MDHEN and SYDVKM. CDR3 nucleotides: TGTGCCAGCAGCGCCCTTCCCGGGACAGGGCTCTACGAGCAGTACTTC. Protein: CASSALPGTGLYEQYF.

The CDR3 region is CASSLWGWGTSTDTQYF. The CDR3 coding sequence is TGTGCCAGCAGCTTGTGGGGTTGGGGGACTAGCACAGATACGCAGTATTTT. The chain is built from TRBV5-4 and TRBJ2-3; a possible D gene is TRBD2 (6 bases). The V gene lost 1 base and the J gene lost 0 bases, with 15 bases spanning the gap. Germline CDR1 SGHNT, CDR2 YYREEE (reference sequence). The CDR3 contains 17 residues.

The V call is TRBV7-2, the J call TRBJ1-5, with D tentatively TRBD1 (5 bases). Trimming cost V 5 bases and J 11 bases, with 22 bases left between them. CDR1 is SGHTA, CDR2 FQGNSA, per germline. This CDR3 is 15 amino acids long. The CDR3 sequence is CASSPGAGQGGAQHF. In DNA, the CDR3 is TGTGCCAGCAGCCCAGGTGCGGGCCAGGGCGGGGCCCAGCATTTT.

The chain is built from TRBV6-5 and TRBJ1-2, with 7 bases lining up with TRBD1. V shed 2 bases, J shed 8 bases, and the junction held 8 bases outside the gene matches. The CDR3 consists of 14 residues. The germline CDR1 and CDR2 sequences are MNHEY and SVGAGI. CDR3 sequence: CASSYRTGSRGYTF. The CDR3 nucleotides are TGTGCCAGCAGTTACAGGACAGGCTCGCGCGGCTACACCTTC.

CDR3 coding DNA: TGCAGTGCTACTGTCTACGAGCAGTACTTC. Its translation is CSATVYEQYF. The rearrangement uses TRBV20-1 and TRBJ2-7; no definite D call. This CDR3 is built from 10 residues. Germline V lookup: CDR1 DFQATT, CDR2 SNEGSKA (reference sequence). V lost 4 bases and J lost 3, with 4 bases in between.

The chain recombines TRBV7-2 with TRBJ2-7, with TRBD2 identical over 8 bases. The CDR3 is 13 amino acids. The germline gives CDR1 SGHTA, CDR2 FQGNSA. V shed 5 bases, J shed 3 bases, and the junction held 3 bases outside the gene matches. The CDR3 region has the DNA TGTGCCAGCAGCGGGAGCGGGAGCTACGAGCAGTACTTC. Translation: CASSGSGSYEQYF. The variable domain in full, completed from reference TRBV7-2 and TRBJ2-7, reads GAGVSQSPSNKVTEKGKDVELRCDPISGHTALYWYRQSLGQGLEFLIYFQGNSAPDKSGLPSDRFSAERTGGSVSTLTIQRTQQEDSAVYLCASSGSGSYEQYFGPGTRLTVT.

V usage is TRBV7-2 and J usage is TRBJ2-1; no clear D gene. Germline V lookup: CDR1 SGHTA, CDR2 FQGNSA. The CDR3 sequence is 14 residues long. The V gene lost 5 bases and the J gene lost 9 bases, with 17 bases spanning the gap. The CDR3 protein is CASSPRTVVGEQFF. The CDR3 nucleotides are TGTGCCAGCAGCCCACGTACCGTGGTCGGTGAGCAGTTCTTC. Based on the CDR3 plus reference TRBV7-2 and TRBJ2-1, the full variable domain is GAGVSQSPSNKVTEKGKDVELRCDPISGHTALYWYRQSLGQGLEFLIYFQGNSAPDKSGLPSDRFSAERTGGSVSTLTIQRTQQEDSAVYLCASSPRTVVGEQFFGPGTRLTVL.

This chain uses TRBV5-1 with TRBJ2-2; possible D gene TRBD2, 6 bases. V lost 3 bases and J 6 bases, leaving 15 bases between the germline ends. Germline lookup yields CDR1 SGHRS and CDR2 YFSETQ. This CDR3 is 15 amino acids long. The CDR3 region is CASSSPTGGPGELFF. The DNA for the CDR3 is TGCGCCAGCAGCTCCCCCACCGGGGGTCCCGGGGAGCTGTTTTTT.

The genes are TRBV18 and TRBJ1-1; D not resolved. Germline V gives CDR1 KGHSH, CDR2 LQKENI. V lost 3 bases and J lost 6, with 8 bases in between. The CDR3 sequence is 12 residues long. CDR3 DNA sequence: TGTGCCAGCTCACCCCAGGAATCTGAAGCTTTCTTT. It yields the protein CASSPQESEAFF.

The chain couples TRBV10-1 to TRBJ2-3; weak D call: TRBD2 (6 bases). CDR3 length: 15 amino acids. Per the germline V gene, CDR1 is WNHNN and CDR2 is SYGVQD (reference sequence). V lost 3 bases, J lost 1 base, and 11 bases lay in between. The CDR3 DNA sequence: TGCGCCAGCAGTGATGCCCAGCGGGGCACAGATACGCAGTATTTT. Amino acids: CASSDAQRGTDTQYF.

For the CDR3, the DNA is TGTGCCTGGATTGGGACAGGGGATAACTATGGCTACACCTTC. It codes for CAWIGTGDNYGYTF. The J gene is TRBJ1-2, the V gene TRBV30; 10 bases fit TRBD1. Germline V CDR1 and CDR2: GTSNPN, SVGIG (reference sequence). J lost 1 base, V lost 4 bases, and 3 bases had no gene match. CDR3 size: 14 residues.

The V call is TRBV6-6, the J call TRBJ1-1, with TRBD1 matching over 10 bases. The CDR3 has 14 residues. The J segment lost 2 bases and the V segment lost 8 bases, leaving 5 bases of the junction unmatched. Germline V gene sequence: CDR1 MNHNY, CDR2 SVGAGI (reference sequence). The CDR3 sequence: CASQTGGKNTEAFF. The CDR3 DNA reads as TGTGCCAGCCAGACAGGGGGCAAAAACACTGAAGCTTTCTTT.

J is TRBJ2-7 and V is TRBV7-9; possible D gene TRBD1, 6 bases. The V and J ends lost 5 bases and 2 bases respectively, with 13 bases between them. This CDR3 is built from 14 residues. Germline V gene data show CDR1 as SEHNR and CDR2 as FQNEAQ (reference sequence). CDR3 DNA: TGTGCCAGCAGCCTCCAACAGGGTCCCTACGAGCAGTACTTC. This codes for CASSLQQGPYEQYF.